One and the same sample provided the 18 T cell receptor beta chains below, sequenced in a study of cytomegalovirus exposure and HLA in healthy donors (dated by TCRdb to 2016 to 2017). Library generation was performed with the immunoSEQ multiplex PCR assay. For the multiplex PCR, a mixture combining 60 forward primers for TCR Vbeta segments and 13 reverse primers for TCR Jbeta segments was used. TCRdb re-hosts the immuneACCESS table, in-frame sequences only. Its copies lack some clones; in the studies checked, an unresolved V gene accounts for under half of them, and the cause for the rest is not known. The sample yields around 180,000 clones; roughly 87% were counted once. Of the sample, more than 0.2% falls within the top ten clones. Sequencing was carried out using PBMCs. Receptors were obtained from a girl less than two years old in good health and CMV-seronegative.

This clone has a single count. V and J are TRBV7-9 and TRBJ2-1, with 12 positions matching TRBD2. The CDR3 is 17 residues long. The germline V gene has CDR1 SEHNR and CDR2 FQNEAQ (reference sequence). V shed 1 base and J 7 bases; nucleotides not matched to a gene: 8. Here the CDR3 reads CASSLDLRTSGTNEQFF. The DNA of the CDR3 is TGTGCCAGCAGCTTAGATTTGAGGACTAGCGGGACGAATGAGCAGTTCTTC.

V usage is TRBV11-2 and J usage is TRBJ1-2, with unresolved D. The CDR3 runs 14 residues. The V end lost 10 bases, the J end lost 2 bases, and 17 bases lay between the germline ends. CDR1 and CDR2 (germline): SGHAT, FQNNGV. CDR3 loop: CAIPRPDTNYGYTF. The CDR3 nucleotides read TGTGCCATCCCTCGCCCAGACACCAACTATGGCTACACCTTC.

The chain joins TRBV29-1 to TRBJ2-1; TRBD1 matches 9 bases. The V segment lost 2 bases and the J segment 3 bases; nucleotides outside the gene matches: 2. This CDR3 has 14 amino acids. CDR1 is SQVTM and CDR2 is ANQGSEA in the germline V gene. This chain's CDR3 is CSVERQGGYNEQFF. The CDR3, as DNA: TGCAGCGTTGAACGACAGGGGGGCTACAATGAGCAGTTCTTC.

This clone has just one count. V usage is TRBV10-3 and J usage is TRBJ2-2; 13 nucleotides align to TRBD2. The CDR3 runs 16 residues. Germline V CDR1 and CDR2: ENHRY, SYGVKD. V was pared by 2 bases and J by 4 bases, with 1 base of the junction left unmatched. The CDR3 is CAISETSGGATGELFF. In DNA form, the CDR3 reads TGTGCCATCAGTGAGACTAGCGGGGGGGCCACCGGGGAGCTGTTTTTT.

The rearrangement links TRBV5-1 to TRBJ2-5; D possibly corresponds to TRBD1 (5 bases). Germline CDR1 reads SGHRS; CDR2 reads YFSETQ. Trimming removed 0 bases at V and 4 bases at J, with 10 bases between. The CDR3 length is 14 residues. The CDR3: CASSLGQGRETQYF. CDR3 in DNA: TGCGCCAGCAGCTTGGGGCAGGGCCGAGAGACCCAGTACTTC.

The chain is built from TRBV5-4 and TRBJ2-7, with 12 nucleotides matching TRBD2. The V gene's germline CDR1 is SGHNT and CDR2 YYREEE (reference sequence). Losses at the gene ends were 4 bases for V and 0 bases for J; bases not matched to a gene: 5. The CDR3 is made up of 16 amino acids. The DNA of the CDR3 is TGTGCCAGCAGCAATCTAGCGGGAGGGGGCTCCTACGAGCAGTACTTC. It specifies CASSNLAGGGSYEQYF.

The chain recombines TRBV7-9 with TRBJ1-3; D possibly corresponds to TRBD1 (5 bases). CDR3 length: 14 residues. Deletions cut 6 bases from V and 2 bases from J, with 11 bases between. CDR1 SEHNR and CDR2 FQNEAQ come from the germline V gene (reference sequence). CDR3 coding DNA: TGTGCCAGCAGTGACTCAGGGACTGGAAACACCATATATTTT. Residues: CASSDSGTGNTIYF.

The chain combines TRBV4-1 with TRBJ1-2; 7 positions match TRBD1. Germline V lookup: CDR1 MGHRA, CDR2 YSYEKL. J was trimmed by 3 bases and V by 1 base; bases with no gene match: 8. The CDR3 covers 16 residues. CDR3 protein: CASSQGSRDRDYGYTF. The CDR3 nucleotides read TGCGCCAGCAGCCAAGGTAGTAGGGACAGAGACTATGGCTACACCTTC.

This sequence joins TRBV2 and TRBJ2-2; TRBD1 might be the D (6 bases). The germline V gene encodes CDR1 SNHLY and CDR2 FYNNEI. This CDR3 is 16 amino acids long. The ends were cut back, 5 bases at V and 1 base at J, with 14 bases in the middle. The CDR3 DNA is TGTGCCAGCAGTCAAAGATACAGGGTGAACACCGGGGAGCTGTTTTTT. It yields the protein CASSQRYRVNTGELFF.

The genes are TRBV5-1 and TRBJ2-1, with 8 nucleotides matching TRBD2. The CDR3 runs 15 residues. Germline V lookup: CDR1 SGHRS, CDR2 YFSETQ. Trimming cost V 3 bases and J 5 bases; bases outside gene matches: 7. The CDR3 DNA is TGCGCCAGCAGCTCAAGGTTAGCGGGGAACAATGAGCAGTTCTTC. Encoded protein: CASSSRLAGNNEQFF.

CDR3 region: CASSEPQGVRVVGAPPLHF. The CDR3 coding sequence is TGTGCCAGCAGTGAACCACAGGGCGTTAGAGTGGTTGGGGCGCCACCCCTCCACTTT. The genes are TRBV6-1 and TRBJ1-6; maybe TRBD1 (6 bases). CDR1 MNHNS and CDR2 SASEGT come from the germline V gene. The germline V and J ends were trimmed by 2 bases and 11 bases, with 28 bases remaining between them. CDR3 length: 19 residues.

The CDR3 loop is CASRRRQPQHF. Written as DNA, the CDR3 is TGCGCCAGCAGGCGGCGTCAGCCCCAGCATTTT. The V gene is TRBV5-1, the J gene TRBJ1-5; no reliable D call. Trimming took off 5 bases at V and 6 bases at J, with 6 bases between the two ends. From germline, CDR1 is SGHRS and CDR2 YFSETQ. The CDR3 contains 11 residues.

This chain's CDR3 is CASSLTGGVTEAFF. CDR3 bases: TGTGCCAGCAGCTTAACAGGGGGCGTGACTGAAGCTTTCTTT. This chain connects TRBV7-9 to TRBJ1-1; 9 bases map to TRBD1. CDR3 length equals 14 residues. Unmatched junction bases numbered 3, after V lost 2 bases and J lost 5 bases. The V gene's germline CDR1 is SEHNR and CDR2 FQNEAQ (reference sequence). The full variable domain, in which reference TRBV7-9 and TRBJ1-1 provide the parts outside the CDR3, is DTGVSQNPRHKITKRGQNVTFRCDPISEHNRLYWYRQTLGQGPEFLTYFQNEAQLEKSRLLSDRFSAERPKGSFSTLEIQRTEQGDSAMYLCASSLTGGVTEAFFGQGTRLTVV.

The CDR3 region is CASSHRDRGYYNEQFF. The CDR3 coding sequence is TGCGCCAGCAGCCATAGGGACAGGGGCTACTACAATGAGCAGTTCTTC. The chain combines TRBV4-3 with TRBJ2-1; TRBD1 aligns across 10 bases. The CDR3 spans 16 residues. The ends lost 3 bases at V and 3 bases at J; junction bases unmatched: 5. Germline CDR1 and CDR2: LGHNA and YSLEER.

The V and J genes are TRBV2 and TRBJ1-3, with D uncertain. CDR1 and CDR2 from the germline V gene are SNHLY and FYNNEI. V gave up 9 bases and J gave up 4 bases, with 7 bases separating them. The length of the CDR3 is 11 residues. CDR3 region: CASLTGNTIYF. The CDR3 DNA sequence: TGTGCCAGTTTAACAGGAAACACCATATATTTT.

The rearrangement uses TRBV4-3 and TRBJ2-5; D is perhaps TRBD2 (5 bases). The CDR3 spans 14 residues. V lost 0 bases to trimming and J lost 7 bases, with 12 bases between them. Germline CDR1 is LGHNA and CDR2 is YSLEER. CDR3 sequence: CASSQDGGFGTQYF. DNA of the CDR3: TGCGCCAGCAGCCAAGATGGCGGGTTTGGGACCCAGTACTTC.

This clone was detected a few times. V is TRBV4-1 and J is TRBJ1-4; 8 nucleotides line up with TRBD1. The CDR3 covers 17 residues. CDR1 is MGHRA, CDR2 YSYEKL, per germline. The junction had 15 bases not matched to a gene; V was cut back by 4 bases and J by 8 bases. CDR3 coding DNA: TGCGCCAGCAGCCCCACGTTGGGGAGGACAGGGCGGGAAAAACTGTTTTTT. It specifies CASSPTLGRTGREKLFF.

This chain uses TRBV9 with TRBJ2-5, with 8 bases that match TRBD2. There are 15 residues in the CDR3. CDR1 is SGDLS, CDR2 YYNGEE, per germline. J was trimmed by 2 bases and V by 0 bases; bases with no gene match: 3. DNA for the CDR3: TGTGCCAGCAGCGTAGGCGGGAGGCTTCAAGAGACCCAGTACTTC. As protein: CASSVGGRLQETQYF.